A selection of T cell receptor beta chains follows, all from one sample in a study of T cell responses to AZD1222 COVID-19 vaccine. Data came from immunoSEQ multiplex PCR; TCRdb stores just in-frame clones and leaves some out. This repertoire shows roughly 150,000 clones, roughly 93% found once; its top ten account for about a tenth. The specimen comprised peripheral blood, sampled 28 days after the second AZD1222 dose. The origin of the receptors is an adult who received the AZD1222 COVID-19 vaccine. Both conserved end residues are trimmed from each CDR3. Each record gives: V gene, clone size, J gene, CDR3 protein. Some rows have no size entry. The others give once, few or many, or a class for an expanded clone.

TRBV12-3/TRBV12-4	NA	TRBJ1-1	ASSTDRGFGAF
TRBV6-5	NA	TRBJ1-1	ASKGAGFNTEAF
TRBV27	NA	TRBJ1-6	ASSLTGINSPLH
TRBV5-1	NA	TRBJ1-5	ASSPGWGDDQPQH
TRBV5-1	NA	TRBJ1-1	ASSHGTTLNTEAF
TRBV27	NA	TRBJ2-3	ASSDLAGGVGDTQY
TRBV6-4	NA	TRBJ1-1	ASRGQGGTEAF
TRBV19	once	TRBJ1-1	ASSIRFRRLNTEAF
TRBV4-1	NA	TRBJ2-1	ASSQGTPYGTSGRIEQF
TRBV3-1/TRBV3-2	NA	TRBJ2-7	ASSPGWEAYEQY
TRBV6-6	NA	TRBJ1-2	ASRRDNRSGGYT
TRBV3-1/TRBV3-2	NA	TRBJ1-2	ASSQVRAPSYGYT
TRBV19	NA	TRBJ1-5	ASSSEYQPQH
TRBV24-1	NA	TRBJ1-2	ATSGGDRPPYGYT
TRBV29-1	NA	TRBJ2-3	SVQVTSTDTQY
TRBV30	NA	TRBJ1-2	AWRGERQGYGYT
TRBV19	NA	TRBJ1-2	ASSNQGEYGYT
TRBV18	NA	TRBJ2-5	ASSPRAGETQY
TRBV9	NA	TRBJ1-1	ASNPAGRVTEAF
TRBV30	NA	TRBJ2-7	AWSPGFGYEQY
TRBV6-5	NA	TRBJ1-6	ASSYRDRNSPLH
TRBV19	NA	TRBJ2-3	ASSPDSVRADTQY
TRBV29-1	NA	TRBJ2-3	SSSGVGDTQY
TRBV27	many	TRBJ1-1	ASSERTKNTEAF
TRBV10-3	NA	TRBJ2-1	AISGTSKSNEQF
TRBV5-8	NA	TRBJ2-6	ASSPAPPGTGGSGANVLT
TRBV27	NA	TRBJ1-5	ASRPTGGPRNQPQH
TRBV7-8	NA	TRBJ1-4	ASSLSRGVGTNEKLF
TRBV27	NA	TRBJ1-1	ASSGGWGQAEAF
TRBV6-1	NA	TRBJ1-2	ASSEASGQGWYGYT
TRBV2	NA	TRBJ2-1	ASSELVTSGASYNEQF
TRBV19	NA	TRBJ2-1	ASSMGTGGLRNEQF
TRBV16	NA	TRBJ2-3	ASSQWGGVTQY
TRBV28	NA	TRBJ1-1	ASIEGGRDTEAF
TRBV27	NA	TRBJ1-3	ASSPGVSSGNTIY
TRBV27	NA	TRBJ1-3	ASSSHLSGNTIY
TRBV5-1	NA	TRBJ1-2	ASSLAQGTGGYT
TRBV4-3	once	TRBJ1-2	ASSQGLNSNYGYT
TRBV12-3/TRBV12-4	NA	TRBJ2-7	ASMEGPGYEQY
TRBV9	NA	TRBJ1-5	ASSAGTGSGNQPQH
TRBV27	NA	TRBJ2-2	ASSLLDSTGELF
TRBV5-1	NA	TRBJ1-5	ASSFVPGQPQH
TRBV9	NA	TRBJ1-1	ASSVDPKKGTQAF
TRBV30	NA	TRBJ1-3	AWDSSSGNTIY
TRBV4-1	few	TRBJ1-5	ASSQERGGQPQH
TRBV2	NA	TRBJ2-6	ATPPGVGTGANVLT
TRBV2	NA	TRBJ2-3	ASSDRVTGVSDTQY
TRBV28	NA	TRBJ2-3	ASSFGRIKEDTQY
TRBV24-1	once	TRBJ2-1	ATSEQNNEQF
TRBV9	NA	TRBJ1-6	ASSVGAGSSYNSPLH
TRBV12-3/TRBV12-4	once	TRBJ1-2	ASTPRPVYGYT
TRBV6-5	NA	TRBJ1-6	ASKRGFGENSPLH
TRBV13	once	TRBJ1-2	ASSTRDFGGYT
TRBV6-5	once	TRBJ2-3	TTGIGTDTQY